Below, 23 T cell receptor beta chains from the same sample are listed, as sequenced in a study of OX40 agonist ivuxolimab in advanced cancers. Sequenced by immunoSEQ multiplex PCR; TCRdb stores in-frame clones only, minus some. The sample shows about 80,000 clones, nearly 95% of them seen only once. The sample here was CD4+ or CD8+ T cells sorted from blood, taken in a trial of the OX40 agonist ivuxolimab. These receptors were collected from an adult with an advanced solid tumor such as melanoma, head and neck, liver or kidney cancer.

This chain links TRBV6-5 with TRBJ2-7, with 9 bases matching TRBD1. This CDR3 spans 16 amino acids. With V trimmed by 2 bases and J by 1 base, 6 bases remained unmatched. CDR1 is MNHEY, CDR2 SVGAGI, per germline. The CDR3 nucleotides read TGTGCCAGCAGTTACCCTGTGGGACAGGGTTCCTACGAGCAGTACTTC. Translated: CASSYPVGQGSYEQYF.

The rearrangement links TRBV19 to TRBJ2-1; TRBD2 agrees at 11 bases. V lost 5 bases and J lost 7; bases outside the gene matches: 7. Per germline, CDR1 LNHDA and CDR2 SQIVND (reference sequence). There are 15 residues in the CDR3. Here the CDR3 reads CASSWGLAGGNEQFF. As DNA, the CDR3 is TGTGCCAGTAGTTGGGGGCTAGCGGGAGGTAATGAGCAGTTCTTC.

The chain employs TRBV7-1 and TRBJ2-1; weak D call: TRBD2 (6 bases). TRBV7-1 is reported as an ORF; its role is uncertain. The length of the CDR3 is 16 residues. Trimming removed 4 bases from V and 2 bases from J, with 15 bases in between. CDR3 sequence (DNA): TGTGCCAGCAGCTTAGCGGCGGGGATACCCTACAATGAGCAGTTCTTC. Its translation: CASSLAAGIPYNEQFF.

The J gene is TRBJ1-1, the V gene TRBV7-2, with 8 bases matching TRBD1. Germline trimming cut 5 bases from V and 7 bases from J; bases unmatched to any gene: 3. In germline, CDR1 is SGHTA, CDR2 FQGNSA. This CDR3 region has 12 residues. In DNA, the CDR3 is TGTGCCAGCAGCAAGACAGGGGATGAAGCTTTCTTT. As protein: CASSKTGDEAFF. Looking up the rest from reference TRBV7-2 and TRBJ1-1 gives the full variable domain: GAGVSQSPSNKVTEKGKDVELRCDPISGHTALYWYRQSLGQGLEFLIYFQGNSAPDKSGLPSDRFSAERTGGSVSTLTIQRTQQEDSAVYLCASSKTGDEAFFGQGTRLTVV.

This sequence joins TRBV7-9 and TRBJ1-4, with a weak D call TRBD1 (5 bases). Trimming took 0 bases from V and 3 from J, leaving 11 bases between them. The germline CDR1 and CDR2 sequences are SEHNR and FQNEAQ (reference sequence). This CDR3 is built from 16 residues. CDR3 DNA: TGTGCCAGCAGCTTAGCGGCAGGGAGGTCTAATGAAAAACTGTTTTTT. Its protein is CASSLAAGRSNEKLFF.

The genes are TRBV11-1 and TRBJ2-3; no reliable D call. The germline gives CDR1 SGHAT, CDR2 FQDESV (reference sequence). The CDR3 length is 17 residues. V dropped 1 base and J dropped 2 bases, with 16 bases sitting between them. The CDR3 sequence is CASSLDLVPSFTDTQYF. CDR3 DNA: TGTGCCAGCAGCTTAGATTTGGTCCCCTCTTTCACAGATACGCAGTATTTT.

Concerning this clone itself: The identical CDR3 is also encoded by other nucleotide sequences in the sample. The V call is TRBV9, the J call TRBJ2-7, with 10 bases that match TRBD2. The CDR3 runs 15 residues. Germline trimming cut 0 bases from V and 4 bases from J; bases unmatched to any gene: 4. Germline lookup yields CDR1 SGDLS and CDR2 YYNGEE. The CDR3 nucleotides read TGTGCCAGCAGCGTAGCCCCTAGCGGGAGTTACGAGCAGTACTTC. Protein product: CASSVAPSGSYEQYF.

The V and J genes are TRBV6-5 and TRBJ2-7; a possible D gene is TRBD2 (5 bases). The V and J ends lost 0 bases and 2 bases respectively, with 11 bases between them. The CDR3 covers 15 residues. The V gene's germline CDR1 is MNHEY and CDR2 SVGAGI. CDR3 bases: TGTGCCAGCAGTTACTCGGGTACGGGAACCTACGAGCAGTACTTC. This encodes CASSYSGTGTYEQYF.

The chain couples TRBV7-8 to TRBJ2-1; TRBD1 agrees at 7 bases. Germline CDR1 reads SGHVS; CDR2 reads FQNEAQ. The ends lost 5 bases at V and 5 bases at J; junction bases unmatched: 12. This CDR3 region has 16 residues. CDR3 sequence (DNA): TGTGCCAGCAGCCAAGGACAGGTGGTGATGGACAATGAGCAGTTCTTC. Its protein is CASSQGQVVMDNEQFF. Full variable domain (remainder filled in from reference TRBV7-8 and TRBJ2-1): GAGVSQSPRYKVAKRGQDVALRCDPISGHVSLFWYQQALGQGPEFLTYFQNEAQLDKSGLPSDRFFAERPEGSVSTLKIQRTQQEDSAVYLCASSQGQVVMDNEQFFGPGTRLTVL.

V gene TRBV27 combines with J gene TRBJ2-1, with 12 bases matching TRBD2. V lost 4 bases, J lost 9 bases, and 7 bases stayed unmatched. Germline values: CDR1 MNHEY, CDR2 SMNVEV (reference sequence). This CDR3 spans 15 amino acids. This CDR3 reads CASSYGTSGSGEQFF. As DNA, the CDR3 is TGTGCCAGCAGTTACGGGACTAGCGGGTCGGGTGAGCAGTTCTTC.

This clone was observed a single time. V gene TRBV29-1 combines with J gene TRBJ2-1; 10 positions match TRBD1. J was trimmed by 5 bases and V by 7 bases; bases with no gene match: 5. This CDR3 has 13 amino acids. Per germline, CDR1 SQVTM and CDR2 ANQGSEA. The CDR3 protein is CSARDRGDNEQFF. The CDR3 nucleotides are TGCAGCGCCCGGGACAGGGGCGACAATGAGCAGTTCTTC.

V is TRBV30 and J is TRBJ2-1; the D gene is possibly TRBD1 (6 bases). The V end lost 3 bases, the J end lost 4 bases, and 19 bases lay between the germline ends. Germline V gene data show CDR1 as GTSNPN and CDR2 as SVGIG (reference sequence). This CDR3 is 16 amino acids long. The CDR3 DNA reads as TGTGCCTGGAGGGTCCCCGGGACATTTATTTACAATGAGCAGTTCTTC. Translated, it gives CAWRVPGTFIYNEQFF.

This chain connects TRBV21-1 to TRBJ1-5; the listed D gene, TRBD1, was not tested against the DNA. TRBV21-1 is recorded as a pseudogene. CDR3 length equals 17 residues. CDR3 bases: TGTGCCAGCAGCAAGTATTTGGCGGACAGTACTCATCAGCCCCAGCATTTT. As protein: CASSKYLADSTHQPQHF.

J is TRBJ2-7 and V is TRBV5-1; D is unclear. CDR1 is SGHRS, CDR2 YFSETQ, per germline. The CDR3 runs 14 residues. The V gene lost 4 bases and the J gene lost 1 base, with 12 bases spanning the gap. The CDR3 spells CASSGFAPSYEQYF. The CDR3, as DNA: TGCGCCAGCAGCGGGTTCGCGCCGTCCTACGAGCAGTACTTC.

The gene calls are TRBV11-1 and TRBJ2-3; D call uncertain. From germline, CDR1 is SGHAT and CDR2 FQDESV (reference sequence). Trimming pared 4 bases from V and 1 base from J, leaving 12 bases between. This CDR3 is built from 15 residues. Written as DNA, the CDR3 is TGTGCCAGCAGCTCCCACAGACTTCGCACAGATACGCAGTATTTT. The encoded protein is CASSSHRLRTDTQYF.

This chain uses TRBV7-9 with TRBJ2-7; no definite D call. Trimming pared 5 bases from V and 3 bases from J, leaving 8 bases between. CDR3 length: 12 residues. In germline, CDR1 is SEHNR, CDR2 FQNEAQ (reference sequence). The CDR3 protein is CASSVRVYEQYF. CDR3 nucleotides: TGTGCCAGCAGCGTTAGGGTCTACGAGCAGTACTTC. The complete variable domain, with remaining parts taken from reference TRBV7-9 and TRBJ2-7, reads DTGVSQNPRHKITKRGQNVTFRCDPISEHNRLYWYRQTLGQGPEFLTYFQNEAQLEKSRLLSDRFSAERPKGSFSTLEIQRTEQGDSAMYLCASSVRVYEQYFGPGTRLTVT.

The genes are TRBV27 and TRBJ2-6; D call uncertain. CDR1 MNHEY and CDR2 SMNVEV come from the germline V gene (reference sequence). The CDR3 contains 14 residues. V was shortened by 4 bases and J by 2 bases, with 6 bases between the two germline ends. CDR3 nucleotide sequence: TGTGCCAGCAGTTATGGGACTGGGGCCAACGTCCTGACTTTC. Protein sequence: CASSYGTGANVLTF. The entire variable domain, with the rest obtained from reference TRBV27 and TRBJ2-6, is as follows: EAQVTQNPRYLITVTGKKLTVTCSQNMNHEYMSWYRQDPGLGLRQIYYSMNVEVTDKGDVPEGYKVSRKEKRNFPLILESPSPNQTSLYFCASSYGTGANVLTFGAGSRLTVL.

Comments on this clone: The germline gene is not matched at one end of the junction; a read error may be the cause. The chain couples TRBV6-1 to TRBJ1-2; a weak D match, TRBD1 (6 bases). The CDR3 has 15 amino acids. The germline gives CDR1 MNHNS, CDR2 SASEGT. The CDR3 loop reads CASREGRGINYGYTF. As DNA, the CDR3 is TGTGCCAGCAGGGAAGGGAGGGGGATTAACTATGGCTACACCTTC.

This rearrangement joins TRBV5-1 to TRBJ2-1; 10 bases line up with TRBD2. There are 14 residues in the CDR3. Germline CDR1 reads SGHRS; CDR2 reads YFSETQ. The J segment lost 6 bases and the V segment lost 2 bases, leaving 2 bases of the junction unmatched. The CDR3 sequence is CASSLAGGFNEQFF. The CDR3 DNA reads TGCGCCAGCAGCTTAGCGGGAGGGTTCAATGAGCAGTTCTTC.

The V call is TRBV4-2, the J call TRBJ2-7, with 12 nucleotides matching TRBD2. The CDR3 has 19 amino acids. Germline V lookup: CDR1 LGHNA, CDR2 YNFKEQ. Trimming took 0 bases from V and 3 from J; bases not matched to a gene: 12. CDR3: CASSQDPSGRAWADYEQYF. The CDR3 region has the DNA TGTGCCAGCAGCCAAGATCCTAGCGGGAGGGCTTGGGCCGACTACGAGCAGTACTTC.

This clone appeared once. This chain joins TRBV9 and TRBJ2-7, with 9 nucleotides matching TRBD2. CDR1 and CDR2 (germline): SGDLS, YYNGEE. The length of the CDR3 is 17 residues. The V and J ends lost 4 bases and 2 bases, in that order; junction bases with no gene match: 13. The CDR3 DNA is TGTGCCAGCAGCTCCCTGGGGGCTAGCGGGGCCCCCTACGAGCAGTACTTC. This codes for CASSSLGASGAPYEQYF.

This clone was detected only once. This chain joins TRBV11-2 and TRBJ1-6; D may be TRBD1 (6 bases). V dropped 3 bases and J dropped 7 bases, with 10 bases sitting between them. This CDR3 has 14 residues. Germline V gene sequence: CDR1 SGHAT, CDR2 FQNNGV. The CDR3 sequence is CASSFTGSNSPLHF. The CDR3 DNA sequence: TGTGCCAGCAGCTTCACAGGGTCAAATTCACCCCTCCACTTT.

V usage is TRBV9 and J usage is TRBJ2-3; TRBD2 matches 10 bases. V shed 1 base and J 5 bases; nucleotides not matched to a gene: 7. This CDR3 contains 16 residues. Germline V gives CDR1 SGDLS, CDR2 YYNGEE. This CDR3 is CASSVYLLAGEDTQYF. CDR3 coding DNA: TGTGCCAGCAGCGTATATCTTCTAGCGGGAGAAGATACGCAGTATTTT.